One T cell receptor (beta chain) is described in this entry. CDR1 SGDLS and CDR2 YYNGEE come from the germline V gene. CDR3 length equals 17 residues. V was clipped by 2 bases and J by 2 bases; unmatched bases: 9. Libraries were prepared by immunoSEQ multiplex PCR; TCRdb keeps only in-frame clonotypes and omits some of them. The repertoire consists of 150,000 to 200,000 clones, with around nine tenths occurring once and the leading ten covering 0.88%. The source of the sample is a study of blood T cell repertoires in COVID-19. At the level of the study: PBMCs, B-cell-depleted T cells, or T cells provided the cDNA or gDNA that made up the material.

The chain employs TRBV9 and TRBJ2-3, with 9 bases identical to TRBD1. This receptor was identified in a young woman who had recovered from COVID-19. The sample consisted of peripheral blood. CDR3 in DNA: TGTGCCAGCAGCGTCTCCGTTACAGGGGGCATCACAGATACGCAGTATTTT. It translates to CASSVSVTGGITDTQYF. Complete variable domain (other parts from reference TRBV9 and TRBJ2-3): DSGVTQTPKHLITATGQRVTLRCSPRSGDLSVYWYQQSLDQGLQFLIQYYNGEERAKGNILERFSAQQFPDLHSELNLSSLELGDSALYFCASSVSVTGGITDTQYFGPGTRLTVL.